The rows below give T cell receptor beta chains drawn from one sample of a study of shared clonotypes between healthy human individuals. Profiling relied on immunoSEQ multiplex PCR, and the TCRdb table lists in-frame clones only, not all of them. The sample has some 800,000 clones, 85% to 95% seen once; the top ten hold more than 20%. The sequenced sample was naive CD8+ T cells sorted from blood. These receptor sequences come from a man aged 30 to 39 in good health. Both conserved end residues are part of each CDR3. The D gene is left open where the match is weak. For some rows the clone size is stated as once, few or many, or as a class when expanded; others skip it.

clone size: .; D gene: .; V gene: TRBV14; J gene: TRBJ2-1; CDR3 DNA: TGTGCCAGCAGCCTCGGGGTATACAATGAGCAGTTCTTC; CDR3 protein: CASSLGVYNEQFF
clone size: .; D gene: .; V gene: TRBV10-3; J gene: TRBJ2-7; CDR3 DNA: TGTGCCATCAGTCCCGGGACACTCTACGAGCAGTACTTC; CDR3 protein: CAISPGTLYEQYF
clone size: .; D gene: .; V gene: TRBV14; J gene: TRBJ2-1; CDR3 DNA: TGTGCCAGCAGCCAAGACAGCTACAATGAGCAGTTCTTC; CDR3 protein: CASSQDSYNEQFF
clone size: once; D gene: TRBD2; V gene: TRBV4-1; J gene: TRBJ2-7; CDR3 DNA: TGCGCCAGCAGCGTGGGCGGGAGAGGTTACGAGCAGTACTTC; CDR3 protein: CASSVGGRGYEQYF
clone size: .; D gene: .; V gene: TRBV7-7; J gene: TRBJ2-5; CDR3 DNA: TGTGCTAGCAGCTTACTCAGGGACCAAGAGACCCAGTACTTC; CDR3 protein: CASSLLRDQETQYF
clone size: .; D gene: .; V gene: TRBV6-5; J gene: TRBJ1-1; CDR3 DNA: TGTGCCAGCAGTCCCCCGACAGGCGAGACTGAAGCTTTCTTT; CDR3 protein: CASSPPTGETEAFF
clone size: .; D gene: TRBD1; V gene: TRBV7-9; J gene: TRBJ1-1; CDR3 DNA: TGTGCCAGCAGCCTAGGACAGGGGACAAACACTGAAGCTTTCTTT; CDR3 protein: CASSLGQGTNTEAFF
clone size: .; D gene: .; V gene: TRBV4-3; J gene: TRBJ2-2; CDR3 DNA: TGCGCCAGCAGCCAAGATAGGACCTATCCGAACACCGGGGAGCTGTTTTTT; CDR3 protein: CASSQDRTYPNTGELFF
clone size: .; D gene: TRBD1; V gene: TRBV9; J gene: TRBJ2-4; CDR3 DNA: TGTGCCAGCAGAGGACAGGAAAACATTCAGTACTTC; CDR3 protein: CASRGQENIQYF
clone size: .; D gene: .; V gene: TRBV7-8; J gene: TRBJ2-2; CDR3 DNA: TGTGCCAGCAGCAAGGACAGCCCGAACACCGGGGAGCTGTTTTTT; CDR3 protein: CASSKDSPNTGELFF
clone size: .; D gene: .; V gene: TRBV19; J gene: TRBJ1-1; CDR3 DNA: TGTGCCAGTAGTATTTGGGGATTGAACACTGAAGCTTTCTTT; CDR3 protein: CASSIWGLNTEAFF